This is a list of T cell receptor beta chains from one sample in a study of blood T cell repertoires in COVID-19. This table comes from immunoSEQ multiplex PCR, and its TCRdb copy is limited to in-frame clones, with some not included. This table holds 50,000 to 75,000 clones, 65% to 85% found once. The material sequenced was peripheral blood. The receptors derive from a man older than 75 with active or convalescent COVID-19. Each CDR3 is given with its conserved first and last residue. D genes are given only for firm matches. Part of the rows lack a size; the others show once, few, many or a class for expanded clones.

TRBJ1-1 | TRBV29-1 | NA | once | CSVELGGTEAFF | TGCAGCGTTGAATTGGGGGGCACTGAAGCTTTCTTT
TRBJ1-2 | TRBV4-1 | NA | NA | CASSQEEYGYTF | TGCGCCAGCAGCCAAGAGGAGTATGGCTACACCTTC
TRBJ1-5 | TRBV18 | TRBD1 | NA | CASSPRKLTGSNQPQHF | TGTGCCAGCTCACCCCGGAAGCTGACAGGGAGCAATCAGCCCCAGCATTTT
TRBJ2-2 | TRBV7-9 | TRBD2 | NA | CATLAGGNTGELFF | TGTGCCACCTTAGCGGGGGGAAACACCGGGGAGCTGTTTTTT
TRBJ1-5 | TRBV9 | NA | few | CASSVFAGSDQPQHF | TGTGCCAGCAGCGTATTCGCAGGGTCGGATCAGCCCCAGCATTTT
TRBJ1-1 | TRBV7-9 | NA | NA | CASSPKGTSNTEAFF | TGTGCCAGCAGCCCCAAGGGGACATCGAACACTGAAGCTTTCTTT
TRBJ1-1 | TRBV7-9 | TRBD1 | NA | CASRSIQGARGVNTEAFF | TGTGCCAGCAGATCTATACAGGGGGCACGAGGGGTGAACACTGAAGCTTTCTTT
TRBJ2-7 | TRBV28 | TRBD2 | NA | CASSSGASSRDEQYF | TGTGCCAGCAGTAGCGGGGCGTCGTCGAGGGACGAGCAGTACTTC
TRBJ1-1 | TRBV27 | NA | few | CASSPPTSLYTEAFF | TGTGCCAGCAGTCCCCCGACTTCTTTGTACACTGAAGCTTTCTTT
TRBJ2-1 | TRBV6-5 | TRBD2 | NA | CASLGSSGGNEQFF | TGTGCCAGCCTAGGGTCTAGCGGGGGCAATGAGCAGTTCTTC
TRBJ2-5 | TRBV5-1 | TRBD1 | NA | CANPLTDRVTETQYF | TGCGCCAACCCCCTGACGGACAGGGTTACAGAGACCCAGTACTTC
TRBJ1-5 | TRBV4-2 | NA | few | CASSPETVNSNQPQHF | TGTGCCAGCAGCCCCGAGACAGTTAATAGCAATCAGCCCCAGCATTTT
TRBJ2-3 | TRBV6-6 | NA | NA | CASGSTGRTDTQYF | TGTGCCAGCGGATCGACAGGGAGGACGGATACGCAGTATTTT
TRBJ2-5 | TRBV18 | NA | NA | CASSPTGRGQETQYF | TGTGCCAGCTCACCGACAGGAAGAGGCCAAGAGACCCAGTACTTC
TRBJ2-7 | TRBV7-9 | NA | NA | CASRRDQNEQYF | TGTGCCAGCAGACGCGATCAAAACGAGCAGTACTTC
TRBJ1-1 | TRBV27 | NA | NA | CASSPRGQLNTEAFF | TGTGCCAGCAGCCCTCGGGGACAACTGAACACTGAAGCTTTCTTT
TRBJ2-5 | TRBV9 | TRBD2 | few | CASSVLAGNGETQYF | TGTGCCAGCAGCGTACTAGCGGGAAACGGAGAGACCCAGTACTTC
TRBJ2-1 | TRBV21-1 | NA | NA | CASSKARRERNEQFF | TGTGCCAGCAGCAAAGCCCGGCGGGAGAGGAATGAGCAGTTCTTC
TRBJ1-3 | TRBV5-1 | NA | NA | CASSLGGVRDTIYF | TGCGCCAGCAGCTTGGGAGGAGTACGAGACACCATATATTTT
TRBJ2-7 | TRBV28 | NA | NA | CASSSGVYEQYF | TGTGCCAGCAGTTCCGGGGTCTACGAGCAGTACTTC
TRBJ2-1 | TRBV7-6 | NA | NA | CASSSHQDRARRGRVPDEQFF | TGTGCCAGCAGCTCCCACCAGGACAGGGCGAGACGGGGGAGGGTTCCGGATGAGCAGTTCTTC
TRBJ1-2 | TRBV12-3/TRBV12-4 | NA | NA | CASSLRWRQGSF | TGTGCCAGCAGTTTACGCTGGCGGCAGGGGAGTTTC
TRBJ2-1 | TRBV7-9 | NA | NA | CASSLESRWFF | TGTGCCAGCAGCTTAGAATCCCGTTGGTTCTTC
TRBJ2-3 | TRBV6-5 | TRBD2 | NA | CASRSSGLDTQYF | TGTGCCAGCAGGTCTAGCGGATTAGATACGCAGTATTTT
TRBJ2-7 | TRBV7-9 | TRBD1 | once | CASSLGQGETREQYF | TGTGCCAGCAGCTTAGGACAGGGTGAAACTCGGGAGCAGTACTTC
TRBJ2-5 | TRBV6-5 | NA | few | CAREGAGETQYF | TGTGCCCGCGAGGGGGCGGGGGAGACCCAGTACTTC
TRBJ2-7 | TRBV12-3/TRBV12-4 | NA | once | CASRSEGYEQYF | TGTGCCAGCAGATCGGAGGGCTACGAGCAGTACTTC
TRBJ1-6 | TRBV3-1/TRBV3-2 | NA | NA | CASSRTEGAGSPLHF | TGTGCCAGCAGCAGGACAGAAGGTGCCGGATCACCCCTCCACTTT
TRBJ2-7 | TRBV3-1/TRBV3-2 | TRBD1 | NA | CASSQTGTGGHEQYF | TGTGCCAGCAGCCAGACCGGGACAGGTGGCCACGAGCAGTACTTC
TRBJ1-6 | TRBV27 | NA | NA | CASAFWPGYSYNSPLHF | TGTGCCAGCGCCTTTTGGCCAGGGTATTCCTATAATTCACCCCTCCACTTT
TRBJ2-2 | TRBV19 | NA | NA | CASRDNPLDGELFF | TGTGCCAGCCGGGACAACCCTTTGGACGGGGAGCTGTTTTTT
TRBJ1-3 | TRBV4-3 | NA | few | CASSQGLITSGNTIYF | TGCGCCAGCAGCCAAGGACTAATTACCTCTGGAAACACCATATATTTT
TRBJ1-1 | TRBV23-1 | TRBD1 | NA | CASSQSVRDRGHNFMNTEAFF | TGCGCCAGCAGTCAATCGGTTCGGGACAGGGGGCATAATTTTATGAACACTGAAGCTTTCTTT
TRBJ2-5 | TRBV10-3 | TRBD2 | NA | CAIWAGGPQETQYF | TGTGCCATCTGGGCGGGGGGCCCCCAAGAGACCCAGTACTTC
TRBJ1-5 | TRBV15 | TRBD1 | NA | CATSGGQGDNQPQHF | TGTGCCACCAGCGGGGGACAGGGGGACAATCAGCCCCAGCATTTT
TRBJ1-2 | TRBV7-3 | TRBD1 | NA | CASSFSGTGGRTF | TGTGCCAGCAGCTTCTCCGGGACAGGGGGCAGGACCTTC
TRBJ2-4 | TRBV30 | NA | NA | CAWSVAGRTKNIQYF | TGTGCCTGGAGTGTAGCGGGTCGGACCAAAAACATTCAGTACTTC
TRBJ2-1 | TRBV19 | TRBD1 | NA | CASSPDRDSSNEQFF | TGTGCCAGTAGTCCGGACAGGGATTCATCCAATGAGCAGTTCTTC
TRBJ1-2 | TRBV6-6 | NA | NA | CASSPTGFGYTF | TGTGCCAGCAGCCCCACAGGGTTTGGCTACACCTTC
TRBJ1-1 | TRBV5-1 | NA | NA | CASSLDSFGTEAFF | TGCGCCAGCAGCTTAGACAGCTTTGGCACTGAAGCTTTCTTT
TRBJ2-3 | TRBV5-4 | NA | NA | CASRATRVTDTQYF | TGTGCCAGCAGGGCGACTAGAGTCACAGATACGCAGTATTTT
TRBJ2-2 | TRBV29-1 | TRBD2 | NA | CSVPTSVPGELFF | TGCAGCGTCCCTACTAGCGTCCCCGGGGAGCTGTTTTTT
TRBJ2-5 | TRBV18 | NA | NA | CASSPGQQETQYF | TGTGCCAGCTCACCAGGACAGCAAGAGACCCAGTACTTC
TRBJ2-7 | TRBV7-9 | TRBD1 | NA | CASSLAAAGGYEQYF | TGTGCCAGCAGCTTAGCGGCCGCAGGGGGCTACGAGCAGTACTTC
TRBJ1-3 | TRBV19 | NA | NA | CASNRQASSGNTIYF | TGTGCCAGTAATCGACAGGCCTCCTCTGGAAACACCATATATTTT
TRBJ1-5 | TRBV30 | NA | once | CASSTGSDQPQHF | TGTGCCTCATCGACAGGCTCCGATCAGCCCCAGCATTTT
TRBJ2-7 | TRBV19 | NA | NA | CASSQSVGQRVYEQYF | TGTGCCAGTAGCCAAAGCGTGGGGCAGAGAGTCTACGAGCAGTACTTC
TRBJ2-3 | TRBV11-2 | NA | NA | CASSLPGKSTDTQYF | TGTGCCAGCAGCTTACCCGGGAAGAGCACAGATACGCAGTATTTT
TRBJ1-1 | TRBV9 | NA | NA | CASSVAGVSTEAFF | TGTGCCAGCAGCGTAGCAGGCGTGAGCACTGAAGCTTTCTTT
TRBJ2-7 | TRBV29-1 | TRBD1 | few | CSAAPGQSSEQYF | TGCAGCGCCGCGCCGGGACAGTCTTCCGAGCAGTACTTC